This is a list of T cell receptor beta chains from one sample in a study of cytomegalovirus exposure and HLA in healthy donors. This table comes from immunoSEQ multiplex PCR, and its TCRdb copy is limited to in-frame clones, with some not included. Of roughly 110,000 clones listed, more than 70% are singletons. The material sequenced was PBMCs. Source of these receptors: a man aged 35 to 55 in good health and CMV-seronegative. Each CDR3 is given with its conserved first and last residue. Each record gives: clone size, D gene, J gene, V gene, CDR3 DNA, CDR3 protein. D genes are given only for firm matches. Size values are once, few and many counts, or a class for expanded clones, and some rows have none.

clone_size: NA
d_call: NA
j_call: TRBJ2-2
v_call: TRBV19
cdr3_nt: TGTGCCAGTAGTCCTGGGGCTGACCACACCGGGGAGCTGTTTTTT
cdr3_aa: CASSPGADHTGELFF

clone_size: NA
d_call: NA
j_call: TRBJ1-1
v_call: TRBV7-9
cdr3_nt: TGTGCCAGCAGCCCCGGCAGGCCCTTGGGAGCTTTCTTT
cdr3_aa: CASSPGRPLGAFF

clone_size: NA
d_call: TRBD1
j_call: TRBJ1-2
v_call: TRBV5-1
cdr3_nt: TGCGCCAGCAGCTTGGCCGTAGGGGGCACCTATGGCTACACCTTC
cdr3_aa: CASSLAVGGTYGYTF

clone_size: NA
d_call: NA
j_call: TRBJ2-2
v_call: TRBV19
cdr3_nt: TGTGCCAGTAGTATGGGGACATACACCGGGGAGCTGTTTTTT
cdr3_aa: CASSMGTYTGELFF

clone_size: few
d_call: TRBD2
j_call: TRBJ2-1
v_call: TRBV2
cdr3_nt: TGTGCCACCTGGGGACTAGCGGCCTACAATGAGCAGTTCTTC
cdr3_aa: CATWGLAAYNEQFF

clone_size: NA
d_call: NA
j_call: TRBJ2-7
v_call: TRBV7-2
cdr3_nt: TGTGCCAGCAGCTTAAAGAGTAGCCAGAGCTCCTACGAGCAGTACTTC
cdr3_aa: CASSLKSSQSSYEQYF

clone_size: NA
d_call: NA
j_call: TRBJ1-1
v_call: TRBV7-2
cdr3_nt: TGTGCCAGCAGCTTAACAGCGGCCACTGAAGCTTTCTTT
cdr3_aa: CASSLTAATEAFF

clone_size: few
d_call: NA
j_call: TRBJ2-5
v_call: TRBV6-5
cdr3_nt: TGTGCCAGCAGTGCTTCGGGTCGGGAGACCCAGTACTTC
cdr3_aa: CASSASGRETQYF

clone_size: few
d_call: NA
j_call: TRBJ2-2
v_call: TRBV19
cdr3_nt: TGTGCCAGTAAAATCACATTCCGGAACACCGGGGAGCTGTTTTTT
cdr3_aa: CASKITFRNTGELFF

clone_size: NA
d_call: NA
j_call: TRBJ2-3
v_call: TRBV10-3
cdr3_nt: TGTGCCATCAGTGAGTCCTCGGTCCGCACAGATACGCAGTATTTT
cdr3_aa: CAISESSVRTDTQYF

clone_size: NA
d_call: NA
j_call: TRBJ2-7
v_call: TRBV28
cdr3_nt: TGTGCCAGCAGTTTAGGGCTGGAGCAGTACTTC
cdr3_aa: CASSLGLEQYF

clone_size: NA
d_call: NA
j_call: TRBJ2-3
v_call: TRBV7-9
cdr3_nt: TGTGCCAGCAGCTTAGGCCGGGGGACCACAGATACGCAGTATTTT
cdr3_aa: CASSLGRGTTDTQYF

clone_size: NA
d_call: TRBD2
j_call: TRBJ2-3
v_call: TRBV2
cdr3_nt: TGTGCCAGCAGGTGGAATCGGGGGGGCACGAAAAAAGATACGCAGTATTTT
cdr3_aa: CASRWNRGGTKKDTQYF

clone_size: NA
d_call: NA
j_call: TRBJ2-7
v_call: TRBV21-1
cdr3_nt: TGTGCCAGCAGCAAAAGAATGGGACAGGACCATTACGAGCAGTACTTC
cdr3_aa: CASSKRMGQDHYEQYF

clone_size: few
d_call: TRBD1
j_call: TRBJ1-1
v_call: TRBV18
cdr3_nt: TGTGCCAGCTCACCCGGACAGGAAGTTGAAGCTTTCTTT
cdr3_aa: CASSPGQEVEAFF

clone_size: NA
d_call: TRBD2
j_call: TRBJ2-7
v_call: TRBV10-1
cdr3_nt: TGCGCCAGCTCTCGACTAGCGGGGGCCTACGAGCAGTACTTC
cdr3_aa: CASSRLAGAYEQYF

clone_size: few
d_call: NA
j_call: TRBJ2-6
v_call: TRBV21-1
cdr3_nt: TGTGCCAGCAGCACGCGGGACAGGGGGCGTTCTGGGGCCAACGTCCTGACTTTC
cdr3_aa: CASSTRDRGRSGANVLTF

clone_size: NA
d_call: TRBD2
j_call: TRBJ2-7
v_call: TRBV19
cdr3_nt: TGTGCCAGTAGTTATCGCACTAGCGGGACATCCGAGCAGTACTTC
cdr3_aa: CASSYRTSGTSEQYF

clone_size: NA
d_call: TRBD1
j_call: TRBJ2-1
v_call: TRBV13
cdr3_nt: TGTGCCAGCAGCGCAAACAGGGGGCAGTCCTACAATGAGCAGTTCTTC
cdr3_aa: CASSANRGQSYNEQFF

clone_size: NA
d_call: NA
j_call: TRBJ1-1
v_call: TRBV6-1
cdr3_nt: TGTGCCAGCAGTGAAGAGACAGACAGTGAAGCTTTCTTT
cdr3_aa: CASSEETDSEAFF

clone_size: NA
d_call: TRBD2
j_call: TRBJ2-2
v_call: TRBV6-5
cdr3_nt: TGTGCCAGCAGGATCAGGGGACTAGACCCCGGGGAGCTGTTTTTT
cdr3_aa: CASRIRGLDPGELFF